The TCR beta chain described here comes from a study of T-cell memory formation after mild COVID-19. This clonotype was seen repeatedly, ten times or more. Germline-derived CDR1 and CDR2 are DFQATT and SNEGSKA (reference sequence). J gave up 8 bases and V 0 bases, and 14 bases lay outside the gene matches. The CDR3 extends over 16 amino acids. From the 5' RACE reads, TCRdb called clonotypes with MiXCR, one entry per CDR3 protein. The table includes 98,000 or so distinct CDR3 sequences, roughly a sixth detected once. The sequencing input was PBMCs or a T cell subset sorted from them (not recorded which). The rearrangement joins TRBV20-1 to TRBJ2-5; 8 positions match TRBD2. This clonotype was sampled from a young man who had mild COVID-19 (a few samples of this study predate the infection). Cell type and time point are not known. The CDR3 sequence: CSARDPGGAGEGTQYF. The CDR3 nucleotides are TGCAGTGCTAGAGATCCTGGGGGAGCGGGGGAGGGAACCCAGTACTTC.